The following is a T cell receptor (beta chain) sequence with its context. This record comes from a study of T cell responses to AZD1222 COVID-19 vaccine. Repertoires were generated with immunoSEQ multiplex PCR, while TCRdb's copy carries only in-frame clones and drops some. The sample carries over 150,000 clones, about nine tenths recorded once. This CDR3 is built from 17 residues. From germline, CDR1 is SGDLS and CDR2 YYNGEE. The V and J ends lost 3 bases and 1 base, in that order; junction bases with no gene match: 9. The receptor was isolated from an adult in good health. V and J are TRBV9 and TRBJ2-1; 8 bases align to TRBD2. This specimen consisted of peripheral blood, obtained on day 0 of AZD1222 vaccination. CDR3 DNA sequence: TGTGCCAGCAGCGCCCGACTTGCGGGGGGTTCCTACAATGAGCAGTTCTTC. Residues: CASSARLAGGSYNEQFF.